A selection of T cell receptor beta chains follows, all from one sample in a study of CXCR3-negative and CXCR3-positive naive CD8 T cells. TCRdb re-called the 5' RACE reads and catalogs CDR3 proteins one per entry, DNA excluded. This repertoire includes around 140,000 distinct CDR3 sequences. Sequences were obtained from naive CXCR3- CD8+ T cells from blood. The receptors were gathered from a human donor in good health. Some clones in this sample may be carry-over from other donors' samples. CDR3s include the opening cysteine and the closing phenylalanine or tryptophan.

V gene	J gene	CDR3 protein
TRBV27	TRBJ2-2	CASSFGLAGAVGELFF
TRBV4-1	TRBJ2-3	CASSPGAGGRIDTQYF
TRBV12-3/TRBV12-4	TRBJ2-7	CASSTSETYEQYF
TRBV29-1	TRBJ2-3	CSARTGGMTSTDTQYF
TRBV3-1	TRBJ2-2	CASSQPYTGELFF
TRBV7-9	TRBJ2-4	CASSSLASGSEYF
TRBV7-9	TRBJ2-7	CASSRERAAYEQYF
TRBV29-1	TRBJ2-1	CSAEGLPEQFF
TRBV9	TRBJ1-2	CASSVDFGLEGGYTF
TRBV7-2	TRBJ1-1	CASSLDSMNTEAFF
TRBV4-1	TRBJ1-4	CASSQAEAWTNEKLFF
TRBV29-1	TRBJ1-2	CSDLDRGTWQGYTF
TRBV20-1	TRBJ1-1	CSARDWATSNTEAFF
TRBV29-1	TRBJ2-7	CSVESGTYEQYF
TRBV19	TRBJ1-5	CASSIGSSNQPQHF
TRBV7-6	TRBJ2-1	CASSRDRLSDSYNEQFF
TRBV29-1	TRBJ2-1	CSVEDIPSGSDEQFF
TRBV20-1	TRBJ2-7	CSARDLGAYEQYF
TRBV7-3	TRBJ2-7	CASSPIGGGSLEQYF
TRBV5-1	TRBJ2-1	CASSLTGYEQFF
TRBV30	TRBJ2-1	CAWVTGYNEQFF
TRBV4-1	TRBJ2-5	CASSHLDRGEETQYF
TRBV7-9	TRBJ1-2	CASSGLDRPNYGYTF